Below, one T cell receptor (beta chain) is given with its context. No cognate antigen has been identified for it. Base qualities were left out, and no much larger clone turns up one base away. Blood samples were collected up to 4 times in the first month after transplant and then at least monthly when available. Receptor libraries were prepared by the immunoSEQ multiplex PCR assay. For most patients, high-throughput TCR-beta CDR3 sequencing of genomic DNA was performed by Adaptive Biotechnologies. The source study handled its data this way. Adaptive's ImmunoSEQ software supplied the TCR sequencing data for roughly 17 patients, while MiXCR and VDJtools were used to process three other patients. Because the origin of CDR3 nucleotide sequences shared between donor and recipient could not be assigned, those sequences were removed. At least 2-fold expansion over unstimulated cells and a minimum CFSE-low frequency of 0.002% (template counts) or 0.001% (read counts) were required for clones to be classified as alloreactive. Clones detected in sequenced pre-transplant spleen, lymph node, or MLR CFSE-low populations of the donor or recipient were defined as mappable. The cumulative frequency of alloreactive clones was calculated as a percentage of all sequences, weighted by copy number. TCRdb carries this immuneACCESS record with in-frame sequences only. Its versions omit some clonotypes, under half of them owing to an unresolved V gene in the studies checked, with the rest unexplained. V, J and clone size are taken as reported in that table, and D and trimming were inferred from the DNA itself. This sample is represented by over 10,000 clones; almost 85% of them were singletons. 23% of the sample is taken by the ten largest.

For CDR1 and CDR2, the germline V gene (reference sequence) lists LNHDA and SQIVND. Inclusive of the bounding cysteine and phenylalanine, the CDR3 is 13 residues long. Only CDR3 DNA is held: 39 bases, read in frame from base 1. The V and J ends are trimmed by 2 bases and 5 bases, leaving 8 bases between them. This entry belongs to a study of graft-versus-host responses after intestinal transplantation (dated by TCRdb to 2020 to 2022). A note on the overall study: Multivisceral, liver-intestinal, or isolated intestinal transplants were received by the recipients. After intestinal transplantation, graft-versus-host and host-versus-graft alloreactive T cell clones in the graft, circulation and bone marrow were tracked using bulk TCR-beta CDR3 sequencing. Every recipient was given anti-thymocyte globulin induction, then maintenance tacrolimus and steroids for around three years. A peak of at least 4% donor T cells among recipient peripheral blood mononuclear cells was the definition used for donor T cell macrochimerism. To identify alloreactive clones, pre-transplant mixed lymphocyte reaction products were sequenced and compared with unstimulated pre-transplant donor and recipient T cells. Rather than being sequenced by the commercial service, samples from a few later patients were sequenced in-house on an Illumina MiSeq and processed with MiXCR. A cohort of 24 intestinal transplant recipients, including one retransplant, was enrolled, and a few patients lacking pretransplant specimens were excluded. Paper-wide results and their limitations: High GvH to HvG T cell clonal ratios were observed in the allografts of patients with donor T cell macrochimerism. GvH clones were found in recipient bone marrow, and some of the GvH clones appeared earlier in ileal mucosa or blood, which is consistent with an intestinal mucosal origin. Peak levels of circulating GvH clones were associated with declines in HvG clones early after transplant. The conclusions were limited by the relatively low number and heterogeneity of the intestinal transplant patients.

Sequencing used PBMCs, obtained after intestinal transplantation. The sequence came from a human patient who received an intestinal transplant, so some T cells may come from the graft donor. The chain is made from TRBV19 and TRBJ2-3; 5 matching bases give a weak D call of TRBD1. For the CDR3, the sequence is CASSISREDTQYF. The bases read TGTGCCAGTAGTATATCCAGGGAAGATACGCAGTATTTT.